A single sample gave rise to the 14 T cell receptor beta chains below, sequenced in a study of blood T cell repertoires in COVID-19 (dated by TCRdb to the early 2020s). Libraries were built with the immunoSEQ multiplex PCR assay. Not all clones reach the TCRdb copy of this immuneACCESS table, which keeps in-frame sequences only. Checked studies attribute under half of the gap to unresolved V genes and leave the rest unexplained. The sample contains a few hundred thousand clones, 80% to 85% of them found a single time. Jointly, the top ten make up 6.8% of the sample. Sequenced sample: PBMCs or T cells enriched from blood (not recorded which). The receptors come from a middle-aged woman who had recovered from COVID-19.

The V call is TRBV5-4, the J call TRBJ2-1; the match to TRBD2 covers 11 bases. V dropped 3 bases and J dropped 4; count of bases not matched to a gene: 3. This CDR3 contains 15 residues. Germline lookup yields CDR1 SGHNT and CDR2 YYREEE (reference sequence). In DNA form, the CDR3 reads TGTGCCAGCAGCTCACTAGCGGGAGAGTACAATGAGCAGTTCTTC. This codes for CASSSLAGEYNEQFF. Based on the CDR3 plus reference TRBV5-4 and TRBJ2-1, the full variable domain is ETGVTQSPTHLIKTRGQQVTLRCSSQSGHNTVSWYQQALGQGPQFIFQYYREEENGRGNFPPRFSGLQFPNYSSELNVNALELDDSALYLCASSSLAGEYNEQFFGPGTRLTVL.

The chain couples TRBV29-1 to TRBJ1-4; perhaps TRBD1 as D (5 bases). Deletions cut 4 bases from V and 8 bases from J, with 8 bases between. This CDR3 comprises 11 residues. CDR1 is SQVTM and CDR2 is ANQGSEA in the germline V gene. CDR3 sequence: CSVARGEKLFF. The CDR3 DNA reads as TGCAGCGTTGCCCGGGGGGAAAAACTGTTTTTT.

This chain uses TRBV28 with TRBJ2-2; D might be TRBD2 (5 bases). The V end lost 11 bases, the J end lost 2 bases, and 15 bases lay between the germline ends. Germline lookup yields CDR1 MDHEN and CDR2 SYDVKM. The length of the CDR3 is 14 residues. The CDR3 sequence is CAGRTGSNTGELFF. DNA of the CDR3: TGTGCCGGGCGGACTGGGAGTAACACCGGGGAGCTGTTTTTT.

This clone was observed once. V usage is TRBV11-3 and J usage is TRBJ1-2, with D hard to call. This CDR3 is built from 15 residues. V was clipped by 1 base and J by 4 bases, with 13 bases between them. The germline V gene has CDR1 SGHNT and CDR2 YENEEA. The CDR3 protein is CASSLGRDPFYGYTF. As DNA, the CDR3 is TGTGCCAGCAGCTTAGGGAGGGATCCGTTCTATGGCTACACCTTC.

The rearrangement links TRBV21-1 to TRBJ2-7; the table calls TRBD2, which could not be checked here. TRBV21-1 is noted as a pseudogene. The CDR3 length is 15 residues. The CDR3 sequence: CASSKSSGRTHEQYF. In DNA, the CDR3 is TGTGCCAGCAGCAAAAGTAGCGGGAGAACCCACGAGCAGTACTTC.

This clone was seen once. This sequence joins TRBV7-8 and TRBJ1-2; tentative D call: TRBD1 (5 bases). The germline V gene has CDR1 SGHVS and CDR2 FQNEAQ. The CDR3 length is 15 residues. V lost 3 bases, J lost 8 bases, and 19 bases lay in between. In DNA form, the CDR3 reads TGTGCCAGCAGCTTCCAAACCCCGGGGGTGGGGGGCTACACCTTC. Translating it yields CASSFQTPGVGGYTF.

V usage is TRBV15 and J usage is TRBJ1-1; D uncertain. This CDR3 spans 14 amino acids. V was trimmed by 5 bases and J by 1 base, leaving 11 bases between them. Germline values: CDR1 LNHNV, CDR2 YYDKDF (reference sequence). CDR3 bases: TGTGCCACCAGCCGTAGACGGGAGAACACTGAAGCTTTCTTT. This gives the protein CATSRRRENTEAFF.

V and J are TRBV5-1 and TRBJ2-5; 7 bases line up with TRBD2. V shed 1 base, J shed 3 bases, and the junction held 6 bases outside the gene matches. This CDR3 contains 15 residues. Germline CDR1 is SGHRS and CDR2 is YFSETQ. The CDR3 loop is CASSLLLGGEETQYF. The DNA of the CDR3 is TGCGCCAGCAGCTTGTTACTGGGAGGGGAAGAGACCCAGTACTTC.

The V gene is TRBV6-1, the J gene TRBJ1-2; the D gene is possibly TRBD1 (5 bases). Germline V gene sequence: CDR1 MNHNS, CDR2 SASEGT. Trimming cost V 2 bases and J 8 bases, with 12 bases left between them. The CDR3 extends over 13 amino acids. The CDR3 nucleotides read TGTGCCAGCAGTGAACTTCCAGGGAGGGGCTACACCTTC. It is translated as CASSELPGRGYTF.

As DNA, the CDR3 is TGTGCCATCAGAGTGAGACAGGTGCTTTGTGGCTACACCTTC. Protein product: CAIRVRQVLCGYTF. J is TRBJ1-2 and V is TRBV21-1; the table assigns TRBD1, which was not confirmed against the DNA. TRBV21-1 constitutes a pseudogene. The CDR3 runs 14 residues.

The count of this clone is one. V is TRBV9 and J is TRBJ1-3; 8 bases fit TRBD1. Germline V lookup: CDR1 SGDLS, CDR2 YYNGEE. The junction had 6 bases not matched to a gene; V was cut back by 3 bases and J by 4 bases. The CDR3 spans 15 residues. The DNA of the CDR3 is TGTGCCAGCAGCGAGACCCCAGGGGGCGGAAACACCATATATTTT. Encoded protein: CASSETPGGGNTIYF.

The chain recombines TRBV7-8 with TRBJ2-3, with TRBD2 matching over 8 bases. The CDR3 runs to 14 residues. Germline CDR1 and CDR2: SGHVS and FQNEAQ. The V segment lost 5 bases and the J segment 5 bases; nucleotides outside the gene matches: 6. CDR3 protein: CASSRERERDTQYF. The CDR3 DNA reads as TGTGCCAGCAGCCGAGAGCGGGAGAGAGATACGCAGTATTTT.

The chain carries TRBV12-5 and TRBJ2-3, with D possibly being TRBD2 (5 bases). From germline, CDR1 is LGHNT and CDR2 FRNRAP. CDR3 size: 14 residues. The V and J ends lost 1 base and 5 bases respectively, with 10 bases between them. CDR3 residues: CASGLGRAGDTQYF. Written as DNA, the CDR3 is TGTGCTAGTGGTTTGGGCCGGGCGGGAGATACGCAGTATTTT.

The chain joins TRBV24-1 to TRBJ1-5; D is possibly TRBD1 (5 bases). The CDR3 extends over 16 amino acids. V lost 4 bases and J lost 6, with 18 bases in between. Germline assignment: CDR1 KGHDR and CDR2 SFDVKD. DNA of the CDR3: TGTGCCACCAGTGACCAGGGAAGCCTAGATTCTCAGCCCCAGCATTTT. It codes for CATSDQGSLDSQPQHF.